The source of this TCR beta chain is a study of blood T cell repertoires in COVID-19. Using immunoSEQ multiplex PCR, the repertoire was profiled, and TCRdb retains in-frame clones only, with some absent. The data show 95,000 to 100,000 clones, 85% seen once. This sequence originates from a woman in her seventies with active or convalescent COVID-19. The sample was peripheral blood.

CDR3 coding DNA: TGTGCCAGCAGTTCCCAACAGGGAAACCAGCCCCAGCATTTT. It specifies CASSSQQGNQPQHF. This rearrangement joins TRBV6-5 to TRBJ1-5; tentative D call: TRBD1 (6 bases). V was pared by 4 bases and J by 7 bases, with 14 bases between. The germline gives CDR1 MNHEY, CDR2 SVGAGI. This CDR3 contains 14 residues.